This T cell receptor (beta chain) was identified in a study of blood T cell repertoires in COVID-19. Study overall: Italy, Spain and the United States were the sources of the convalescent and acute COVID-19 samples. T cells, B-cell-depleted T cells, or PBMCs provided the cDNA or gDNA that served as material.

With 5 bases clipped from V and 4 bases from J, the junction kept 6 bases outside the gene matches. In germline, CDR1 is LNHDA, CDR2 SQIVND (reference sequence). The CDR3 totals 15 residues. In the original processing: Amplification of reference gene primers was used by the study to estimate nucleated cell counts. Produced via immunoSEQ multiplex PCR; TCRdb's table is partial and in-frame only. The V and J calls and the clone size are those of that table, but D and trimming were determined from the DNA. The sample has 200,000 to 250,000 clones, 82% seen once. This clonotype was obtained from a woman older than 75 with acute or convalescent COVID-19. The specimen was peripheral blood. The gene calls are TRBV19 and TRBJ2-2; TRBD1 matches 8 bases. Written as DNA, the CDR3 is TGTGCCAGTAGTCAACGACAGGGGAGCACCGGGGAGCTGTTTTTT. Translation: CASSQRQGSTGELFF.